In this sample, the clone carrying this T cell receptor (beta chain) turned up a few times. Its antigen is not identified. What was amplified from RNA transcripts were TCR beta CDR3 regions. HTBI primers were used for first-round RT-PCR of the TCR CDR3. A single record per CDR3 protein comes from TCRdb applying MiXCR to the multiplex PCR reads. The data contain more than 500,000 distinct CDR3 sequences, roughly 50% of them seen just once; the ten biggest clones take up around 20%. These data are taken from a study of T cells in Graves' hyperthyroidism and ophthalmopathy. V lost 1 base and J 5 bases, leaving 12 bases between the germline ends. CDR1 is MDHEN and CDR2 is SYDVKM in the germline V gene. The CDR3 loop spans 15 amino acids. Diagnosis rested on symptoms, serum thyroxine and TRAb, thyroid ultrasound, and orbital computed tomography. Study findings and constraints: The blood repertoire included most of the expanded thyroid clonotypes above 0.001.

The V gene is TRBV28, the J gene TRBJ1-5; the D is unclear. Sequenced material: peripheral blood or thyroid tissue (not recorded which). The receptor was derived from an adult woman with Graves' disease, either hyperthyroidism or ophthalmopathy (not recorded which). CDR3 coding DNA: TGTGCCAGCAGTTTATCAGCATCAAGCTATCAGCCCCAGCATTTT. Translated, it gives CASSLSASSYQPQHF. Supplemented by reference TRBV28 and TRBJ1-5, the full variable domain reads DVKVTQSSRYLVKRTGEKVFLECVQDMDHENMFWYRQDPGLGLRLIYFSYDVKMKEKGDIPEGYSVSREKKERFSLILESASTNQTSMYLCASSLSASSYQPQHFGDGTRLSIL.